This TCR beta chain appears in the sequencing data of a study of T cells in Graves' hyperthyroidism and ophthalmopathy. This clonotype was detected many times. Antigen unknown. The PBMCs studied were ones that came from about 9.9 ml fresh peripheral blood. The source material, RNA transcripts, was used to amplify TCR beta CDR3 regions. Researchers ran a first-round RT-PCR on the TCR CDR3 using the HTBI primer set. A single record per CDR3 protein comes from TCRdb applying MiXCR to the multiplex PCR reads. The data contain 340,000 or so distinct CDR3 sequences, over 15% of them singletons. The study, taken as a whole, reports: The majority of expanded thyroid clonotypes above 0.001 also appeared in blood.

This receptor was identified in a woman between 50 and 59 years old with Graves' hyperthyroidism. The sample consisted of blood.

The CDR3 is CASSLESITQYF. The CDR3, as DNA: TGTGCCAGCAGCTTAGAGTCCATCACCCAGTACTTC. The J gene is TRBJ2-5, the V gene TRBV11-2; no firm D call. The V gene lost 0 bases and the J gene lost 8 bases, with 7 bases spanning the gap. The germline V gene has CDR1 SGHAT and CDR2 FQNNGV. The CDR3 is 12 residues long.